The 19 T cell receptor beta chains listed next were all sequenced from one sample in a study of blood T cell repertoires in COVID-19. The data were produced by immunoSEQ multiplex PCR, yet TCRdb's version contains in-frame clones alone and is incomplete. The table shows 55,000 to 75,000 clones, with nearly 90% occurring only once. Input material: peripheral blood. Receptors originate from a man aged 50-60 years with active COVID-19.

As DNA, the CDR3 is TGTGCCAGCAGCTTCTTCTTGGACACGGGGGGAGAGACCCAGTACTTC. As protein: CASSFFLDTGGETQYF. The chain couples TRBV5-6 to TRBJ2-5, with 7 nucleotides matching TRBD2. CDR3 length: 16 amino acids. The J segment lost 4 bases and the V segment lost 2 bases, leaving 11 bases of the junction unmatched. Germline V gene data show CDR1 as SGHDT and CDR2 as YYEEEE.

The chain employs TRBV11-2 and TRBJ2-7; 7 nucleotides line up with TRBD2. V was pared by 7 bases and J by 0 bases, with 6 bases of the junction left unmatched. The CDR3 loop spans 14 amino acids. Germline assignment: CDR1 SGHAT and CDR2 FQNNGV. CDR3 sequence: CASTQSGVSYEQYF. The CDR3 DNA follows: TGTGCCAGCACCCAAAGCGGGGTCTCCTACGAGCAGTACTTC.

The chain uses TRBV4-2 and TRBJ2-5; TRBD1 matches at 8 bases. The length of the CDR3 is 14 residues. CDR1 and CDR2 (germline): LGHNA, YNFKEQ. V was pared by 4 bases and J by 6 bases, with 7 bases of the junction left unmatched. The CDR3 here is CASSRAGGAQTQYF. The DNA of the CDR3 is TGTGCCAGCAGCCGGGCAGGGGGCGCACAGACCCAGTACTTC.

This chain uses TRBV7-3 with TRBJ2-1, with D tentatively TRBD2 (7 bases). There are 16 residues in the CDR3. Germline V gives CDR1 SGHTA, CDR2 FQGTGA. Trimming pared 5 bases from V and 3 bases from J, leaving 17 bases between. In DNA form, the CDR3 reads TGTGCCAGCAGCCTCTCGTCGCGGGGGCTCTACAATGAGCAGTTCTTC. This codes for CASSLSSRGLYNEQFF.

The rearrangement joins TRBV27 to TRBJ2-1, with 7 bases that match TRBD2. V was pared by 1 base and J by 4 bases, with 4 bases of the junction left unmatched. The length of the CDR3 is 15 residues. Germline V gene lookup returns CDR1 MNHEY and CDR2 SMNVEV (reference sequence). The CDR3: CASSLYLAAYNEQFF. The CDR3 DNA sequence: TGTGCCAGCAGTTTATACCTAGCGGCGTACAATGAGCAGTTCTTC.

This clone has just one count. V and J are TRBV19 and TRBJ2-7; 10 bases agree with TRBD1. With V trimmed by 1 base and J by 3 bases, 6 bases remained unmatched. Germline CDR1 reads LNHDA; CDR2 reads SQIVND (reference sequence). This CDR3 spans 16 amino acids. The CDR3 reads CASSIGGTGVFYEQYF. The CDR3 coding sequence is TGTGCCAGTAGTATAGGAGGGACAGGGGTTTTCTACGAGCAGTACTTC. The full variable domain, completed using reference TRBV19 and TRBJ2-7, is DGGITQSPKYLFRKEGQNVTLSCEQNLNHDAMYWYRQDPGQGLRLIYYSQIVNDFQKGDIAEGYSVSREKKESFPLTVTSAQKNPTAFYLCASSIGGTGVFYEQYFGPGTRLTVT.

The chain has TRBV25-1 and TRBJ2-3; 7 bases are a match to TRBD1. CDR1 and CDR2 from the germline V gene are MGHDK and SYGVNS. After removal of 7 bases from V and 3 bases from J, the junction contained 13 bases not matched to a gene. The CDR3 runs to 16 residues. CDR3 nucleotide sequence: TGTGCCAGCATTCCAGACAGCCCAGGGGGTACAGATACGCAGTATTTT. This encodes CASIPDSPGGTDTQYF.

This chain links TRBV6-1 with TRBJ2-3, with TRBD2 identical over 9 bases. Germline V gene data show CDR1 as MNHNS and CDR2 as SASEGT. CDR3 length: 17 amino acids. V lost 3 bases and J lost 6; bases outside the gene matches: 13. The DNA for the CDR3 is TGTGCCAGCAGTGACTATTTGAGCGGGGGGTCTTTGGATACGCAGTATTTT. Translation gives CASSDYLSGGSLDTQYF.

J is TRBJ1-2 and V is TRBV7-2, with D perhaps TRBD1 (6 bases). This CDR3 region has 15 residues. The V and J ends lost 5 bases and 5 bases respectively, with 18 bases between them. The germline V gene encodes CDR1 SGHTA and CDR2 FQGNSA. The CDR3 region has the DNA TGTGCCAGCAGCAATCGTATACAGGGCCGGTATGGCTACACCTTC. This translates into CASSNRIQGRYGYTF.

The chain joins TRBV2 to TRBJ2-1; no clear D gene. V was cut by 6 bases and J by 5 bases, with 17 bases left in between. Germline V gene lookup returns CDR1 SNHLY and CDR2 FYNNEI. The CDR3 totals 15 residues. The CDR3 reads CASRLPGFTDNEQFF. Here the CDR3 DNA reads TGTGCCAGCAGACTACCGGGTTTCACTGACAATGAGCAGTTCTTC.

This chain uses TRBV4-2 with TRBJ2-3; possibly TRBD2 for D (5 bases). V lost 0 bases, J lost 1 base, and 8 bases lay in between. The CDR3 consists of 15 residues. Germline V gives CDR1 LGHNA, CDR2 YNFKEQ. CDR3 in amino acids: CASSQEGSGTDTQYF. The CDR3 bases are TGTGCCAGCAGCCAAGAGGGTAGCGGCACAGATACGCAGTATTTT.

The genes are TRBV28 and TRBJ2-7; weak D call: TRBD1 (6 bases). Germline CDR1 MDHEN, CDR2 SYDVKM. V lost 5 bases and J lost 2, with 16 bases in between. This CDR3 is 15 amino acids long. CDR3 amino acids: CASSPPGHQAYEQYF. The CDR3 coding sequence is TGTGCCAGCAGTCCACCGGGACATCAAGCCTACGAGCAGTACTTC.

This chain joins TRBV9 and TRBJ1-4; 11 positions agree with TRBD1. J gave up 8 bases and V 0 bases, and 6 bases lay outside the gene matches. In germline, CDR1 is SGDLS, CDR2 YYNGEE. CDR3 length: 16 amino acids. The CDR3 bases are TGTGCCAGCAGCGTAGCTACGGGACAGGGGGGAGAAAAACTGTTTTTT. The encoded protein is CASSVATGQGGEKLFF.

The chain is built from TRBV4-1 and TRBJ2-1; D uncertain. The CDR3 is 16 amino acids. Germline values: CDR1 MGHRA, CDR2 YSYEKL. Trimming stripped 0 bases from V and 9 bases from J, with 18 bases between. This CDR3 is CASSQDGATPLGEQFF. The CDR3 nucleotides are TGCGCCAGCAGCCAAGATGGAGCGACGCCACTCGGTGAGCAGTTCTTC.

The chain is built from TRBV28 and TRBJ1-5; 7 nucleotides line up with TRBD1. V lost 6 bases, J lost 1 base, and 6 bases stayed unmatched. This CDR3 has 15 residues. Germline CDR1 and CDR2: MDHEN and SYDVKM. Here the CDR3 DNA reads TGTGCCAGCAGCCCCGGGACAGCCAGCAATCAGCCCCAGCATTTT. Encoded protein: CASSPGTASNQPQHF.

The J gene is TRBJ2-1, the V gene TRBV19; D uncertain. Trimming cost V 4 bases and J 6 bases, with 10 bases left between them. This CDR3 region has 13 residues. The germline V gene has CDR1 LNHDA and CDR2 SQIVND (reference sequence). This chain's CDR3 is CASSNQATNEQFF. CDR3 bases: TGTGCCAGTAGTAACCAGGCAACCAATGAGCAGTTCTTC.

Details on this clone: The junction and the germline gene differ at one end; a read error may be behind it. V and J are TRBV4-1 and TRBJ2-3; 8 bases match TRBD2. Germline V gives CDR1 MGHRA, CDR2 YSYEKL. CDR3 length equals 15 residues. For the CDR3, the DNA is TGCGCCAGCAGCCAAGATGGGCGCGGCGGGACTAGGGAACTTTTT. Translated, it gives CASSQDGRGGTRELF.

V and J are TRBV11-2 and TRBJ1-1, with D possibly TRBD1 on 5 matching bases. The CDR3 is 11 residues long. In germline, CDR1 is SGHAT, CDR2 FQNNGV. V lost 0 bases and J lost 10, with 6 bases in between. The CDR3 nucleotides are TGTGCCAGCAGCTTAGAGGGGCCAGCTTTCTTT. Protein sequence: CASSLEGPAFF.

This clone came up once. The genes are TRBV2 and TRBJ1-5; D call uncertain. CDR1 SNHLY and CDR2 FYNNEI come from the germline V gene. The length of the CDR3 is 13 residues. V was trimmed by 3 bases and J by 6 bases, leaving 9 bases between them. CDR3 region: CASSDLPFQPQHF. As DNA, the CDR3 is TGTGCCAGCAGTGACCTTCCCTTTCAGCCCCAGCATTTT.